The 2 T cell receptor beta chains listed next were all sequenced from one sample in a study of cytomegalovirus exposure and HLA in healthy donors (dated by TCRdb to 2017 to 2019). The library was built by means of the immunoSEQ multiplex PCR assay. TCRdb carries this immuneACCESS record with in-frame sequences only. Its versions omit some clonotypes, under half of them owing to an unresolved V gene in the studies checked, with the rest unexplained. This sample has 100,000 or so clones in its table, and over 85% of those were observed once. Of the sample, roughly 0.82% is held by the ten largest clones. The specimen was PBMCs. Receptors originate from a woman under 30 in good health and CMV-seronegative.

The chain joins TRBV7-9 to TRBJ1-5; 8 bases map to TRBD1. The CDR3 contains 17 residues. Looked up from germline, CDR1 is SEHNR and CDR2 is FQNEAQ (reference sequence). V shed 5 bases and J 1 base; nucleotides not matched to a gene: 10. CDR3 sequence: CASSPAGTGGSNQPQHF. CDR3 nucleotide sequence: TGTGCCAGCAGCCCGGCGGGGACAGGAGGGAGCAATCAGCCCCAGCATTTT.

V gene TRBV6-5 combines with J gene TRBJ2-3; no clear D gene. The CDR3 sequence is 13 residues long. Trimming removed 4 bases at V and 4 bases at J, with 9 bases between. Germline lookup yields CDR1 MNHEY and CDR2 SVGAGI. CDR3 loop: CASSFTGADTQYF. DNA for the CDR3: TGTGCCAGCAGTTTTACCGGAGCAGATACGCAGTATTTT.